These 21 T cell receptor beta chains share one sample of origin, sequenced in a study of shared clonotypes between healthy human individuals. TCRdb's copy holds only in-frame clones and misses some; the assay was immunoSEQ multiplex PCR. The sample has millions of clones; roughly 92% are singletons. The sample was naive CD4+ T cells sorted from blood. As to subset: CD45RA+ positively selected. The receptors originated from a man aged 18 to 29 in good health.

The gene calls are TRBV15 and TRBJ2-3; 8 bases agree with TRBD1. Trimming cost V 2 bases and J 5 bases; bases outside gene matches: 9. Germline CDR1 reads LNHNV; CDR2 reads YYDKDF (reference sequence). The CDR3 consists of 16 residues. The CDR3 here is CATSRQTGAPQDTQYF. The CDR3 nucleotides are TGTGCCACCAGCAGACAGACAGGGGCGCCCCAAGATACGCAGTATTTT.

V is TRBV4-1 and J is TRBJ1-4, with a weak D call TRBD1 (5 bases). CDR3 length: 14 amino acids. V dropped 3 bases and J dropped 6 bases, with 11 bases sitting between them. The germline CDR1 and CDR2 sequences are MGHRA and YSYEKL. CDR3 region: CASSQAGPDEKLFF. In nucleotides, the CDR3 is TGCGCCAGCAGCCAGGCAGGGCCTGATGAAAAACTGTTTTTT.

The CDR3 sequence is CAWDRAGNTEAFF. The CDR3 region has the DNA TGTGCCTGGGACAGGGCGGGGAACACTGAAGCTTTCTTT. The rearrangement joins TRBV30 to TRBJ1-1; TRBD1 matches at 7 bases. V gave up 5 bases and J gave up 1 base; unmatched junction bases: 4. CDR3 length: 13 residues. Germline V CDR1 and CDR2: GTSNPN, SVGIG (reference sequence).

The V gene is TRBV7-8, the J gene TRBJ2-7, with a weak D call TRBD2 (5 bases). In germline, CDR1 is SGHVS, CDR2 FQNEAQ. The ends were cut back, 5 bases at V and 0 bases at J, with 14 bases in the middle. The CDR3 is 15 amino acids. DNA of the CDR3: TGTGCCAGCAGCCCCAGAGACGGGAACTCCTACGAGCAGTACTTC. It codes for CASSPRDGNSYEQYF.

CDR3 protein: CASSLDLWDNSPLHF. The CDR3 DNA sequence: TGTGCCAGCAGCTTAGATCTCTGGGATAATTCACCCCTCCACTTT. J is TRBJ1-6 and V is TRBV11-2, with unresolved D. V was cut by 0 bases and J by 5 bases, with 8 bases left in between. The CDR3 has 15 residues. Germline V gene data show CDR1 as SGHAT and CDR2 as FQNNGV.

This chain's CDR3 is CASSYSNARSNSPLHF. The CDR3, as DNA: TGTGCCAGCAGTTACTCGAACGCACGTTCTAATTCACCCCTCCACTTT. The rearrangement joins TRBV6-6 to TRBJ1-6; the D is unclear. Per germline, CDR1 MNHNY and CDR2 SVGAGI (reference sequence). There are 16 residues in the CDR3. Trimming cost V 0 bases and J 6 bases, with 12 bases left between them.

This clone has just one count. CDR3 amino acids: CASTLLPGASYNEQFF. CDR3 nucleotides: TGCGCCAGCACCTTACTCCCCGGGGCCTCCTACAATGAGCAGTTCTTC. The chain is built from TRBV5-1 and TRBJ2-1, with D perhaps being TRBD1 or TRBD2 (5 bases each). The CDR3 spans 16 residues. Trimming shortened V by 6 bases and J by 0 bases, and 16 bases separated the two germline ends. The germline V gene encodes CDR1 SGHRS and CDR2 YFSETQ.

The genes are TRBV11-2 and TRBJ2-5; the D gene is possibly TRBD1 (6 bases). V gave up 5 bases and J gave up 4 bases, with 17 bases separating them. The length of the CDR3 is 15 residues. Germline CDR1 SGHAT, CDR2 FQNNGV. The CDR3, as DNA: TGTGCCAGCAGCCCCTCGACAGGACTGGGAGAGACCCAGTACTTC. It translates to CASSPSTGLGETQYF.

This chain joins TRBV9 and TRBJ2-1; TRBD2 agrees at 7 bases. This CDR3 has 15 residues. CDR1 and CDR2 (germline): SGDLS, YYNGEE. V shed 0 bases and J 9 bases; nucleotides not matched to a gene: 9. CDR3: CASSVVGGSLGEQFF. Here the CDR3 DNA reads TGTGCCAGCAGCGTAGTGGGGGGGTCTCTCGGTGAGCAGTTCTTC.

The rearrangement uses TRBV9 and TRBJ1-2; the D is unclear. Germline V lookup: CDR1 SGDLS, CDR2 YYNGEE. V lost 0 bases, J lost 2 bases, and 11 bases lay in between. CDR3 length equals 15 residues. As DNA, the CDR3 is TGTGCCAGCAGCGTAGGCGGAAACATAAACTATGGCTACACCTTC. It translates to CASSVGGNINYGYTF.

The J gene is TRBJ2-7, the V gene TRBV5-1; D is undetermined. Germline V gene data show CDR1 as SGHRS and CDR2 as YFSETQ. The length of the CDR3 is 12 residues. The V gene lost 0 bases and the J gene lost 5 bases, with 6 bases spanning the gap. CDR3 loop: CASSLGANEQYF. The CDR3, as DNA: TGCGCCAGCAGCTTGGGGGCGAACGAGCAGTACTTC.

This sequence joins TRBV11-1 and TRBJ2-3, with D tentatively TRBD2 (5 bases). V gave up 1 base and J gave up 5 bases, with 10 bases separating them. The CDR3 totals 14 residues. The germline V gene encodes CDR1 SGHAT and CDR2 FQDESV (reference sequence). The DNA for the CDR3 is TGTGCCAGCAGCTTAGGGCTAGGAGGAGATACGCAGTATTTT. As protein: CASSLGLGGDTQYF.

The chain couples TRBV9 to TRBJ1-6; D unresolved. There are 13 residues in the CDR3. The germline V and J ends were trimmed by 4 bases and 9 bases, with 11 bases remaining between them. Germline assignment: CDR1 SGDLS and CDR2 YYNGEE. The CDR3 loop is CASSPQGGSPLHF. The CDR3 bases are TGTGCCAGCAGCCCGCAAGGAGGTTCACCCCTCCACTTT.

This clone was picked up a small number of times. The chain couples TRBV5-4 to TRBJ2-4; the D gene is possibly TRBD1 (6 bases). The CDR3 runs to 12 residues. V lost 9 bases to trimming and J lost 1 base, with 8 bases between them. CDR1 is SGHNT, CDR2 YYREEE, per germline (reference sequence). CDR3 DNA: TGTGCCACCCAGGGGGCCAAAAACATTCAGTACTTC. This codes for CATQGAKNIQYF.

This chain joins TRBV30 and TRBJ2-7, with 7 bases identical to TRBD1. This CDR3 is 14 amino acids long. V shed 3 bases and J 2 bases; nucleotides not matched to a gene: 7. Germline lookup yields CDR1 GTSNPN and CDR2 SVGIG (reference sequence). The CDR3, as DNA: TGTGCCTGGAGAAGTGGACAGGCTACCTACGAGCAGTACTTC. Translating it yields CAWRSGQATYEQYF.

V and J are TRBV5-1 and TRBJ1-4; 9 nucleotides line up with TRBD1. Germline CDR1 reads SGHRS; CDR2 reads YFSETQ. CDR3 length: 15 amino acids. Trimming removed 2 bases from V and 4 bases from J; junction bases left unmatched: 3. CDR3 in amino acids: CASSFGQGYNEKLFF. The CDR3 coding sequence is TGCGCCAGCAGCTTCGGACAGGGGTATAATGAAAAACTGTTTTTT.

The chain is built from TRBV7-9 and TRBJ1-5, with D perhaps matching TRBD1 (5 bases). CDR3 length: 13 residues. V lost 5 bases, J lost 5 bases, and 10 bases lay in between. Germline-derived CDR1 and CDR2 are SEHNR and FQNEAQ (reference sequence). DNA of the CDR3: TGTGCCAGCAGCCCCAGGGTAGATCAGCCCCAGCATTTT. Translation: CASSPRVDQPQHF.

The rearrangement links TRBV6-5 to TRBJ1-1, with a possible D match to TRBD1 (6 bases). Germline V gene sequence: CDR1 MNHEY, CDR2 SVGAGI. The CDR3 consists of 12 residues. Deletions cut 6 bases from V and 4 bases from J, with 9 bases between. The CDR3 loop is CASRTGFTEAFF. CDR3 bases: TGTGCCAGCAGAACAGGGTTCACTGAAGCTTTCTTT.

V and J are TRBV5-1 and TRBJ2-3, with 10 bases fitting TRBD2. CDR1 SGHRS and CDR2 YFSETQ come from the germline V gene. This CDR3 is 17 amino acids long. After removal of 2 bases from V and 1 base from J, the junction contained 7 bases not matched to a gene. In DNA, the CDR3 is TGCGCCAGCAGCTTCTTAGCGGGAGGCGGAGGCACAGATACGCAGTATTTT. Encoded protein: CASSFLAGGGGTDTQYF.

This clone was found once. CDR3 nucleotides: TGTGCCAGCAGCACTATGGTGGGGGGGGAGACCCAGTACTTC. It specifies CASSTMVGGETQYF. The rearrangement links TRBV7-6 to TRBJ2-5; 7 nucleotides agree with TRBD2. The CDR3 is 14 amino acids. J lost 5 bases, V lost 5 bases, and 8 bases had no gene match. CDR1 is SGHVS and CDR2 is FNYEAQ in the germline V gene. The full variable domain, completed using reference TRBV7-6 and TRBJ2-5, is GAGVSQSPRYKVTKRGQDVALRCDPISGHVSLYWYRQALGQGPEFLTYFNYEAQQDKSGLPNDRFSAERPEGSISTLTIQRTEQRDSAMYRCASSTMVGGETQYFGPGTRLLVL.

V is TRBV6-4 and J is TRBJ1-5, with TRBD1 identical over 7 bases. The V gene end was trimmed by 6 bases and the J gene end by 7 bases; junction bases not matched to a gene: 12. CDR3 length: 15 residues. The V gene's germline CDR1 is MRHNA and CDR2 SNTAGT. The CDR3 reads CASRGRGKEGQPQHF. DNA for the CDR3: TGTGCCAGCAGGGGCAGGGGGAAGGAGGGCCAGCCCCAGCATTTT.